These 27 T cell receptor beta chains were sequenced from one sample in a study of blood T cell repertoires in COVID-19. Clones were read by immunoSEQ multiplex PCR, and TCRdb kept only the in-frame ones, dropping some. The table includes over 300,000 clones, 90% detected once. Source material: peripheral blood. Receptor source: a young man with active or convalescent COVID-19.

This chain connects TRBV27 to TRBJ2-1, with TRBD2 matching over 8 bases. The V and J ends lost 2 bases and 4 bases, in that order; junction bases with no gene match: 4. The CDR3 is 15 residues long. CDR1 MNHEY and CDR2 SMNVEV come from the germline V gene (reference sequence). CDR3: CASSLGPSGYNEQFF. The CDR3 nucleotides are TGTGCCAGCAGTTTAGGGCCTAGCGGGTACAATGAGCAGTTCTTC.

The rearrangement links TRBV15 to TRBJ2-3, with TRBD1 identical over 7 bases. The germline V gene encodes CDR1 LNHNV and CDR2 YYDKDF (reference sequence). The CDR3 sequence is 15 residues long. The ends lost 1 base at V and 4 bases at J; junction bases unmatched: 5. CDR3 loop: CATSRVGQRADTQYF. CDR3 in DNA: TGTGCCACCAGCAGAGTGGGACAGAGGGCAGATACGCAGTATTTT.

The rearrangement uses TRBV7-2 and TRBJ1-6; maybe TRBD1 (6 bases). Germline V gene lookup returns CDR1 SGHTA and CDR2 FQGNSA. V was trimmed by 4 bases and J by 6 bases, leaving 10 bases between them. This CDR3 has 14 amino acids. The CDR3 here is CASSSGDGNSPLHF. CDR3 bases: TGTGCCAGCAGCTCAGGGGATGGTAATTCACCCCTCCACTTT.

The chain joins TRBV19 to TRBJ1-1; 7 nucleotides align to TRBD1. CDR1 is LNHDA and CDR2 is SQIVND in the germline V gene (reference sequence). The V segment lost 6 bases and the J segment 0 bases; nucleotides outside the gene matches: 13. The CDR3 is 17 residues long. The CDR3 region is CASRPGQKGTMNTEAFF. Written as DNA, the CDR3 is TGTGCCAGTAGACCGGGACAGAAGGGAACAATGAACACTGAAGCTTTCTTT.

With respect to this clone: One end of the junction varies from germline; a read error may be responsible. The CDR3 DNA reads as TGTGCTAGCAGCTTATCGACAGGGTTGGGCAATGAGCAGTTCTTC. This encodes CASSLSTGLGNEQFF. V is TRBV7-7 and J is TRBJ2-1; 7 bases match TRBD1. Germline CDR1 SSHAT, CDR2 FNYEAQ (reference sequence). This CDR3 is built from 15 residues. The whole variable domain, remainder taken from reference TRBV7-7 and TRBJ2-1, is GAGVSQSPRYKVTKRGQDVTLRCDPISSHATLYWYQQALGQGPEFLTYFNYEAQPDKSGLPSDRFSAERPEGSISTLTIQRTEQRDSAMYRCASSLSTGLGNEQFFGPGTRLTVL.

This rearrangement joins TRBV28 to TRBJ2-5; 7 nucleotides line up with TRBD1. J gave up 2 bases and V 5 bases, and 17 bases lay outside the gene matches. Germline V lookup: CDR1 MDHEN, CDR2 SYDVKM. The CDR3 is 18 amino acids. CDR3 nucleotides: TGTGCCAGCAGTCATAGGACAGGTTCCTCTTTTTTACAAGAGACCCAGTACTTC. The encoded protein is CASSHRTGSSFLQETQYF.

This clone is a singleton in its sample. The CDR3 is CASSAGTGTEAFF. DNA of the CDR3: TGTGCCAGCTCAGCCGGGACAGGCACTGAAGCTTTCTTT. The chain carries TRBV18 and TRBJ1-1, with 8 bases aligning to TRBD1. Looked up from germline, CDR1 is KGHSH and CDR2 is LQKENI. This CDR3 is 13 amino acids long. The V segment lost 5 bases and the J segment 4 bases; nucleotides outside the gene matches: 3.

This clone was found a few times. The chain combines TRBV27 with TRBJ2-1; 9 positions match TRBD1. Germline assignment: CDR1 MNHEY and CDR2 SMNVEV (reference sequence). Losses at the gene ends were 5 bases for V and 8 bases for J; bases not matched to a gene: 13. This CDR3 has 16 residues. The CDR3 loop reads CASSHLSGQGLHEQFF. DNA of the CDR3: TGTGCCAGCAGTCACCTTTCGGGACAGGGTCTCCATGAGCAGTTCTTC.

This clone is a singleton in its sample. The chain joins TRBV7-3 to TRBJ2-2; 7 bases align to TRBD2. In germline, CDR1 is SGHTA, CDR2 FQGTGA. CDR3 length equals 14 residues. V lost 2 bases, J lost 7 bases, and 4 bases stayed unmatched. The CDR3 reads CASSLGSGNGELFF. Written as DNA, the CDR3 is TGTGCCAGCAGCTTAGGGAGCGGGAACGGGGAGCTGTTTTTT.

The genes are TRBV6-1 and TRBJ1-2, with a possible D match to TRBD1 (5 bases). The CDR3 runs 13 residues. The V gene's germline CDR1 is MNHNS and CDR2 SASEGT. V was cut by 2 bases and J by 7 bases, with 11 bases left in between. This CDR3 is CASSEYGGAGYTF. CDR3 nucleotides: TGTGCCAGCAGTGAATACGGGGGAGCTGGCTACACCTTC.

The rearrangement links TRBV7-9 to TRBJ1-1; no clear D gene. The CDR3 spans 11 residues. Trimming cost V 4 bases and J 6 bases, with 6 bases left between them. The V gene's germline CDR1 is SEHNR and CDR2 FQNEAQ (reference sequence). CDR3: CASSSGSEAFF. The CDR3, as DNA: TGTGCCAGCAGCTCGGGGTCTGAAGCTTTCTTT.

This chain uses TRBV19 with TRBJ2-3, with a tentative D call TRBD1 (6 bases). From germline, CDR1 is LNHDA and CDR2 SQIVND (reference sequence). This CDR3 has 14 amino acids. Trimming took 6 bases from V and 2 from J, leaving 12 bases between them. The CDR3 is CASRTTGFTDTQYF. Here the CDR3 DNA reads TGTGCCAGTAGAACCACAGGGTTCACAGATACGCAGTATTTT.

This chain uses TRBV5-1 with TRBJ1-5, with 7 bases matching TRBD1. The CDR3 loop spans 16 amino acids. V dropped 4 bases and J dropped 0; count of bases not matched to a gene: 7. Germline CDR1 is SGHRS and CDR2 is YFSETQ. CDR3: CASSISGTDSNQPQHF. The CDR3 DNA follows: TGCGCCAGCAGCATATCCGGGACAGATAGCAATCAGCCCCAGCATTTT.

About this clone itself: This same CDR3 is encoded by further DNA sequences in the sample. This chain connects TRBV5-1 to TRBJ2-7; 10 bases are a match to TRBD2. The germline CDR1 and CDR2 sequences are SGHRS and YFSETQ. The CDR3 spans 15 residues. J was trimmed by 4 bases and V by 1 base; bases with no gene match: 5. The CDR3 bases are TGCGCCAGCAGCTTGTGGGCTAGCGGGAGTTACGAGCAGTACTTC. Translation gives CASSLWASGSYEQYF.

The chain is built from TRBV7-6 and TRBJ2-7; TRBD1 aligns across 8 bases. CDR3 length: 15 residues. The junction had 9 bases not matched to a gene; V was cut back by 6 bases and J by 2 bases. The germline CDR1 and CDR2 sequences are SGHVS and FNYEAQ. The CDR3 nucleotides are TGTGCCAGCAGTACCGCTCAGGGGGCAACCTACGAGCAGTACTTC. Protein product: CASSTAQGATYEQYF. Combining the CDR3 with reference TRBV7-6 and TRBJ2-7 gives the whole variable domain GAGVSQSPRYKVTKRGQDVALRCDPISGHVSLYWYRQALGQGPEFLTYFNYEAQQDKSGLPNDRFSAERPEGSISTLTIQRTEQRDSAMYRCASSTAQGATYEQYFGPGTRLTVT.

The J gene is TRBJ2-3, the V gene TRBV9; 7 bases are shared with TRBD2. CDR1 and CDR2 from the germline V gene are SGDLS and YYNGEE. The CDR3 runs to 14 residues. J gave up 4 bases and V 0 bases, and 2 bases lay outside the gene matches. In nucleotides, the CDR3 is TGTGCCAGCAGCGTAGGGCTAGCGGCAGATACGCAGTATTTT. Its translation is CASSVGLAADTQYF.

The CDR3 DNA reads as TGTGCCAGCAGCAACCGGGACAGGGCGTACAATGAGCAGTTCTTC. Protein: CASSNRDRAYNEQFF. The chain couples TRBV5-8 to TRBJ2-1; 9 bases line up with TRBD1. V was pared by 4 bases and J by 4 bases, with 6 bases of the junction left unmatched. The CDR3 covers 15 residues. Germline V CDR1 and CDR2: SGHTS, YDEGEE.

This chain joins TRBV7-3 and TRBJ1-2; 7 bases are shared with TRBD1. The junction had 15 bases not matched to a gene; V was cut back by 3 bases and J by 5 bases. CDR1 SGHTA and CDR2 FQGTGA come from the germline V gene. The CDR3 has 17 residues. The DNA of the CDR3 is TGTGCCAGCAGCTTGACCCCCCGGGACAGAGGTTTTTATGGCTACACCTTC. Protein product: CASSLTPRDRGFYGYTF.

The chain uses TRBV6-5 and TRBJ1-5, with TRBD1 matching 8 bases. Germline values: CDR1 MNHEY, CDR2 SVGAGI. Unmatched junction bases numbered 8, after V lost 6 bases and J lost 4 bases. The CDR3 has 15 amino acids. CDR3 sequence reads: CASRVRGQGNQPQHF. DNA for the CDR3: TGTGCCAGCAGAGTCAGGGGGCAGGGGAATCAGCCCCAGCATTTT.

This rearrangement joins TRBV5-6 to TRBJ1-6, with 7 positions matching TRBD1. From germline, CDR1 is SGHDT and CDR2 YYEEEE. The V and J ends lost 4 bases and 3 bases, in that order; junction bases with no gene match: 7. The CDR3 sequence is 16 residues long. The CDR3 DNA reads TGTGCCAGCAGCCGCCCCACAGGGGACTATAATTCACCCCTCCACTTT. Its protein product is CASSRPTGDYNSPLHF.

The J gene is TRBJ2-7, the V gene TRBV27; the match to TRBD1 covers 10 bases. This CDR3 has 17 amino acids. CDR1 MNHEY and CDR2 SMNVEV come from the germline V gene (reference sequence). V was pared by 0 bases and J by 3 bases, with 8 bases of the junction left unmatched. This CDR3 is CASSLSIPGTGVYEQYF. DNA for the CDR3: TGTGCCAGCAGTTTATCGATCCCAGGGACAGGGGTCTACGAGCAGTACTTC.

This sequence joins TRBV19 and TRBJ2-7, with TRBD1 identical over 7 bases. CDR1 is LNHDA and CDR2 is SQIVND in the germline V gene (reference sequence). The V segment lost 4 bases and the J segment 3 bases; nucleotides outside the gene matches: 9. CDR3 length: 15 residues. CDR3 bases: TGTGCCAGTAGTAGGGACAGTTCCTCCAACTACGAGCAGTACTTC. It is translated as CASSRDSSSNYEQYF. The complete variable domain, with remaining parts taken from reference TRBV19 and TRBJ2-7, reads DGGITQSPKYLFRKEGQNVTLSCEQNLNHDAMYWYRQDPGQGLRLIYYSQIVNDFQKGDIAEGYSVSREKKESFPLTVTSAQKNPTAFYLCASSRDSSSNYEQYFGPGTRLTVT.

This chain's CDR3 is CASSVTGATSYEQYF. CDR3 bases: TGTGCCAGCAGCGTAACAGGGGCTACCTCCTACGAGCAGTACTTC. The chain combines TRBV9 with TRBJ2-7; TRBD1 aligns across 7 bases. CDR1 is SGDLS, CDR2 YYNGEE, per germline. The V gene end was trimmed by 1 base and the J gene end by 0 bases; junction bases not matched to a gene: 4. CDR3 length: 15 residues.

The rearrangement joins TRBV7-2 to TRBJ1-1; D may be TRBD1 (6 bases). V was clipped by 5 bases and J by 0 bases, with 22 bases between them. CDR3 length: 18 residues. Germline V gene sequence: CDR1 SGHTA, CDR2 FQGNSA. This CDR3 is CASSPSDRNLGVNTEAFF. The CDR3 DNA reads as TGTGCCAGCAGCCCGTCAGACAGGAACCTTGGTGTGAACACTGAAGCTTTCTTT.

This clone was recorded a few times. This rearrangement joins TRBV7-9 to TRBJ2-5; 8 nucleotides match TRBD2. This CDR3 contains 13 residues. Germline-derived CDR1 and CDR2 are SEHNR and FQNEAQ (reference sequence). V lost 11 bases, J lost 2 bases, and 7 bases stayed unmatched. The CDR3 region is CAFLAGGQETQYF. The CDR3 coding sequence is TGTGCCTTCTTGGCGGGAGGACAAGAGACCCAGTACTTC.

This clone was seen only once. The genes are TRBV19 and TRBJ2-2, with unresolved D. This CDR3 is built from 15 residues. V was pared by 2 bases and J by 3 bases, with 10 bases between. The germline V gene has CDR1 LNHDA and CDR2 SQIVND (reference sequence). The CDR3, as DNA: TGTGCCAGTAGTATACAAATCGGTTACACCGGGGAGCTGTTTTTT. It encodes CASSIQIGYTGELFF.

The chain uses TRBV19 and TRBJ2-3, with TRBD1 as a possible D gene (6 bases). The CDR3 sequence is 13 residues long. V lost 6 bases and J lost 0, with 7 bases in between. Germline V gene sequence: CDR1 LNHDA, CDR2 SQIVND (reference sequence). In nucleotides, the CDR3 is TGTGCCAGTAGGGGGACAAGCACAGATACGCAGTATTTT. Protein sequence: CASRGTSTDTQYF.